Each of the 24 T cell receptor beta chains below was sequenced from the same sample in a study of follicular helper T cells after annual influenza vaccination. The table came from immunoSEQ multiplex PCR; TCRdb's copy has only in-frame clones and leaves some out. This table holds roughly 7,300 clones, roughly 84% found once. The time point: 2015-2016 season, 7 days after influenza vaccination. The sample here was CXCR5+ CD38- circulating T follicular helper cells from blood, taken 7 days after influenza vaccination. Subset denoted: circulating Tfh, non-naive CD4+CXCR5+PD-1+ (ICOS+CD38+ or ICOS-CD38-). Every receptor here comes from an adult who received the influenza vaccine.

V usage is TRBV6-6 and J usage is TRBJ1-1, with D possibly matching TRBD1 (5 bases). Germline V gene sequence: CDR1 MNHNY, CDR2 SVGAGI (reference sequence). This CDR3 comprises 13 residues. Trimming took off 6 bases at V and 6 bases at J, with 14 bases between the two ends. The CDR3 DNA is TGTGCCAGCAGAGGGGTTGGGATTTCTGAAGCTTTCTTT. It encodes CASRGVGISEAFF.

The chain employs TRBV9 and TRBJ2-3; D is unresolved. Germline loops: CDR1 SGDLS, CDR2 YYNGEE. The CDR3 is 12 amino acids. The V end was cut by 0 bases, the J end by 8 bases, with 7 bases between. This CDR3 reads CASSVDASTQYF. The DNA of the CDR3 is TGTGCCAGCAGCGTAGATGCGAGTACGCAGTATTTT.

This clone was observed a handful of times. The chain couples TRBV7-9 to TRBJ2-7; 8 bases match TRBD2. The germline V gene has CDR1 SEHNR and CDR2 FQNEAQ (reference sequence). J gave up 6 bases and V 7 bases, and 11 bases lay outside the gene matches. The CDR3 covers 14 residues. CDR3 nucleotides: TGTGCCAGCATTCGGAGTCATAGCGGGACCGAGCAGTACTTC. Protein product: CASIRSHSGTEQYF.

The V and J genes are TRBV28 and TRBJ1-2; D is perhaps TRBD1 (6 bases). Trimming left V 4 bases short and J 5 bases short, with 14 bases between. This CDR3 is 14 amino acids long. Germline V CDR1 and CDR2: MDHEN, SYDVKM. The CDR3 sequence is CASSSGTQGYGYTF. CDR3 bases: TGTGCCAGCAGTTCGGGGACACAGGGTTATGGCTACACCTTC.

The rearrangement uses TRBV28 and TRBJ1-5, with D hard to call. Per the germline V gene, CDR1 is MDHEN and CDR2 is SYDVKM. This CDR3 comprises 16 residues. Deletions cut 3 bases from V and 0 bases from J, with 12 bases between. The CDR3 DNA sequence: TGTGCCAGCAGTTTGTCGACGGCCTATAGCAATCAGCCCCAGCATTTT. Protein product: CASSLSTAYSNQPQHF.

V gene TRBV6-6 combines with J gene TRBJ2-1; 9 positions match TRBD1. V lost 5 bases and J lost 7; bases outside the gene matches: 9. The CDR3 is 15 residues long. Germline loops: CDR1 MNHNY, CDR2 SVGAGI (reference sequence). For the CDR3, the DNA is TGTGCCAGCAGTCTACAGGGGGCAACGAGGAATGAGCAGTTCTTC. Protein product: CASSLQGATRNEQFF.

This clone has a single count. The chain joins TRBV5-1 to TRBJ2-3, with D tentatively TRBD1 (5 bases). CDR3 length: 15 amino acids. V lost 5 bases, J lost 6 bases, and 19 bases lay in between. Germline values: CDR1 SGHRS, CDR2 YFSETQ. The DNA for the CDR3 is TGCGCCAGCAGATTAAACCCAGGGAAGCTGGATACGCAGTATTTT. This translates into CASRLNPGKLDTQYF.

The V and J genes are TRBV6-6 and TRBJ1-1, with 7 bases lining up with TRBD1. The CDR3 sequence is 15 residues long. V dropped 0 bases and J dropped 4; count of bases not matched to a gene: 5. The germline V gene has CDR1 MNHNY and CDR2 SVGAGI (reference sequence). The chain's CDR3 is CASSYSTGASTEAFF. The CDR3 DNA sequence: TGTGCCAGCAGTTACTCTACAGGGGCGAGCACTGAAGCTTTCTTT.

This chain uses TRBV6-1 with TRBJ1-4; TRBD1 matches at 7 bases. This CDR3 region has 16 residues. Germline V gene data show CDR1 as MNHNS and CDR2 as SASEGT. V lost 4 bases and J lost 7; bases outside the gene matches: 12. CDR3 bases: TGTGCCAGCAGTGGGGTCTCGACAGGGTCGGCTGAAAAACTGTTTTTT. This sequence encodes CASSGVSTGSAEKLFF.

This clone was detected only a few times. CDR3 DNA sequence: TGTGCCACCAGTCTTAGGTACGGGAACAATCAGCCCCAGCATTTT. This encodes CATSLRYGNNQPQHF. The genes are TRBV15 and TRBJ1-5; D is ambiguous. Germline lookup yields CDR1 LNHNV and CDR2 YYDKDF (reference sequence). The CDR3 is made up of 15 amino acids. V gave up 6 bases and J gave up 3 bases, with 15 bases separating them.

This chain joins TRBV30 and TRBJ2-5; D remains ambiguous. The V end was cut by 0 bases, the J end by 2 bases, with 10 bases between. The germline V gene has CDR1 GTSNPN and CDR2 SVGIG (reference sequence). The CDR3 length is 14 residues. The CDR3 here is CAWSVPGRQETQYF. CDR3 sequence (DNA): TGTGCCTGGAGTGTACCAGGCAGACAAGAGACCCAGTACTTC. Full variable domain (remainder filled in from reference TRBV30 and TRBJ2-5): SQTIHQWPATLVQPVGSPLSLECTVEGTSNPNLYWYRQAAGRGLQLLFYSVGIGQISSEVPQNLSASRPQDRQFILSSKKLLLSDSGFYLCAWSVPGRQETQYFGPGTRLLVL.

The chain carries TRBV11-2 and TRBJ2-1; 8 positions match TRBD1. The CDR3 contains 15 residues. V shed 5 bases, J shed 2 bases, and the junction held 5 bases outside the gene matches. Germline V gives CDR1 SGHAT, CDR2 FQNNGV. The CDR3, as DNA: TGTGCCAGCAGCCCGGGGACAGGAGCCTACAATGAGCAGTTCTTC. It yields the protein CASSPGTGAYNEQFF. Drawing the rest from reference TRBV11-2 and TRBJ2-1, the complete variable domain is EAGVAQSPRYKIIEKRQSVAFWCNPISGHATLYWYQQILGQGPKLLIQFQNNGVVDDSQLPKDRFSAERLKGVDSTLKIQPAKLEDSAVYLCASSPGTGAYNEQFFGPGTRLTVL.

The chain is built from TRBV7-8 and TRBJ1-2; no definite D call. With 3 bases removed from V and 5 bases from J, the gap between germline ends came to 7 bases. CDR3 length: 12 residues. The germline gives CDR1 SGHVS, CDR2 FQNEAQ. The CDR3 is CASSFKPYGYTF. The CDR3 nucleotides are TGTGCCAGCAGCTTTAAACCTTATGGCTACACCTTC.

The chain employs TRBV11-2 and TRBJ2-1, with 11 bases that match TRBD2. The junction had 1 base not matched to a gene; V was cut back by 3 bases and J by 3 bases. Germline V gene sequence: CDR1 SGHAT, CDR2 FQNNGV. CDR3 length: 15 amino acids. CDR3 protein: CASSFTSGSYNEQFF. The CDR3 nucleotides read TGTGCCAGCAGCTTCACTAGCGGGAGCTACAATGAGCAGTTCTTC.

This clone showed up just a few times. The chain carries TRBV5-4 and TRBJ1-2; 10 bases are a match to TRBD1. Germline CDR1 and CDR2: SGHNT and YYREEE (reference sequence). The V and J ends lost 4 bases and 3 bases, in that order; junction bases with no gene match: 6. The CDR3 length is 15 residues. CDR3 loop: CASSRGQGKDYGYTF. The CDR3 DNA sequence: TGTGCCAGCAGCAGGGGACAGGGGAAGGACTATGGCTACACCTTC.

The chain couples TRBV23-1 to TRBJ2-2, with D possibly TRBD2 on 5 matching bases. TRBV23-1 is noted as an ORF with a role that remains uncertain. CDR3 length: 15 residues. The V end lost 7 bases, the J end lost 6 bases, and 18 bases lay between the germline ends. The CDR3: CASTHPRVRAGELFF. CDR3 sequence (DNA): TGCGCCAGCACTCACCCGAGGGTTCGTGCCGGGGAGCTGTTTTTT.

The chain uses TRBV18 and TRBJ2-4; 11 positions match TRBD1. This CDR3 region has 19 residues. In germline, CDR1 is KGHSH, CDR2 LQKENI. Germline trimming cut 0 bases from V and 1 base from J; bases unmatched to any gene: 8. The CDR3 sequence is CASSPPGQGAERAKNIQYF. CDR3 DNA: TGTGCCAGCTCACCACCCGGACAGGGGGCGGAGAGGGCCAAAAACATTCAGTACTTC.

With respect to this clone: Other nucleotide sequences from this sample produce the same CDR3. For the CDR3, the DNA is TGCGCCAGCAGCTTAGGCTTCTCTGGAAACACCATATATTTT. As protein: CASSLGFSGNTIYF. The chain uses TRBV5-1 and TRBJ1-3; D is ambiguous. The CDR3 runs to 14 residues. Trimming took off 2 bases at V and 0 bases at J, with 6 bases between the two ends. CDR1 and CDR2 (germline): SGHRS, YFSETQ. Looking up the rest from reference TRBV5-1 and TRBJ1-3 gives the full variable domain: KAGVTQTPRYLIKTRGQQVTLSCSPISGHRSVSWYQQTPGQGLQFLFEYFSETQRNKGNFPGRFSGRQFSNSRSEMNVSTLELGDSALYLCASSLGFSGNTIYFGEGSWLTVV.

The V call is TRBV5-1, the J call TRBJ2-5; D is unresolved. The CDR3 is made up of 15 amino acids. The germline V gene has CDR1 SGHRS and CDR2 YFSETQ. V was trimmed by 7 bases and J by 2 bases, leaving 18 bases between them. As DNA, the CDR3 is TGCGCCAGCTCAATCTATGGCACCAAACAAGAGACCCAGTACTTC. It is translated as CASSIYGTKQETQYF.

This sequence joins TRBV9 and TRBJ1-3; a possible D gene is TRBD1 (5 bases). CDR1 and CDR2 (germline): SGDLS, YYNGEE. Trimming pared 1 base from V and 2 bases from J, leaving 10 bases between. CDR3 length: 15 residues. In DNA, the CDR3 is TGTGCCAGCAGCGTAAAGACAGAAGCTGGAAACACCATATATTTT. Its protein product is CASSVKTEAGNTIYF.

V gene TRBV29-1 combines with J gene TRBJ1-2, with 11 bases fitting TRBD1. CDR1 and CDR2 (germline): SQVTM, ANQGSEA. The CDR3 length is 15 residues. V lost 1 base, J lost 6 bases, and 7 bases stayed unmatched. The CDR3 protein is CSVEASGQGAHGYTF. CDR3 sequence (DNA): TGCAGCGTTGAAGCCTCAGGACAGGGGGCGCATGGCTACACCTTC.

This clone has a single count. The chain carries TRBV5-1 and TRBJ2-7; 10 positions match TRBD2. The trim removed 4 bases at V and 2 bases at J, leaving 9 bases unmatched. The CDR3 extends over 16 amino acids. CDR1 is SGHRS, CDR2 YFSETQ, per germline. CDR3 nucleotides: TGCGCCAGCAGCCCGGGACTAGCGATTGCCGCCTACGAGCAGTACTTC. Its protein product is CASSPGLAIAAYEQYF.

V usage is TRBV7-9 and J usage is TRBJ2-1; D call uncertain. Germline V gene lookup returns CDR1 SEHNR and CDR2 FQNEAQ (reference sequence). The CDR3 runs to 12 residues. V was pared by 3 bases and J by 10 bases, with 10 bases between. The CDR3 region is CASSLAAREQFF. As DNA, the CDR3 is TGTGCCAGCAGCTTGGCAGCTCGGGAGCAGTTCTTC.

The chain carries TRBV12-5 and TRBJ2-7; D unresolved. The V and J ends lost 1 base and 3 bases respectively, with 7 bases between them. From germline, CDR1 is LGHNT and CDR2 FRNRAP. CDR3 length equals 13 residues. In DNA, the CDR3 is TGTGCTAGTGGTTTGGGACTCAGCTACGAGCAGTACTTC. Its translation: CASGLGLSYEQYF.